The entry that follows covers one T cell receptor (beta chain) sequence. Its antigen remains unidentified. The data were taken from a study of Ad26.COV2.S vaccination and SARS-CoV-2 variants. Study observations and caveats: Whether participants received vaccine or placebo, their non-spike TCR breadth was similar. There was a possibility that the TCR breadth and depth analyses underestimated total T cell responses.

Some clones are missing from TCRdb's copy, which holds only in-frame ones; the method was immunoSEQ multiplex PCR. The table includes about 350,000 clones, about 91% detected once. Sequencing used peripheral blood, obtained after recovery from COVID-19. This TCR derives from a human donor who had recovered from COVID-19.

Here the CDR3 DNA reads TGTGCCAGTAGGGCGGTCGCAACTAATGAAAAACTGTTTTTT. This encodes CASRAVATNEKLFF. V gene TRBV19 combines with J gene TRBJ1-4; D not resolved. V was cut by 6 bases and J by 0 bases, with 8 bases left in between. CDR1 LNHDA and CDR2 SQIVND come from the germline V gene (reference sequence). The CDR3 length is 14 residues.